This TCR beta chain was observed in a study of cytomegalovirus exposure and HLA in healthy donors. Points from the study as a whole: Association of 15,000 to 20,000 TCR beta sequences with HLA alleles was found at 0.05 false discovery rate in a later analysis. Across all donors, roughly uniform sequencing depth was an assumption of the presence/absence analyses.

V lost 0 bases and J lost 2, with 17 bases in between. This CDR3 has 17 residues. CDR1 and CDR2 (germline): SGDLS, YYNGEE. The study ran its PCR with 60 Vbeta and 13 Jbeta primers. Only in-frame clones appear in the TCRdb table, and some are missing; sequencing was by immunoSEQ multiplex PCR. This table lists about 65,000 clones. Concerning this clone: No antigen is known for it.

Sequencing was carried out using PBMCs. This clonotype was sampled from a boy aged 5-17 years in good health and CMV-seronegative. The V and J genes are TRBV9 and TRBJ2-5; tentative D call: TRBD1 (6 bases). This chain's CDR3 is CASSVGGGLRGQETQYF. In nucleotides, the CDR3 is TGTGCCAGCAGCGTAGGAGGGGGTCTTCGTGGGCAAGAGACCCAGTACTTC.